This T cell receptor (beta chain) derives from a study of T cells after yellow fever vaccination. TCRdb passed the 5' RACE reads through MiXCR, listing each CDR3 protein once. Counted here are about 52,000 distinct CDR3 sequences, about 6.3% occurring once; the ten biggest clones make up 20% to 25%. The sample was CD8+ T cells not binding an NS4B(214-222) dextramer, sorted from PBMCs, taken approximately 40 days after the first yellow fever vaccination. This clonotype was obtained from a man between 18 and 35 years old who received the YFV17D yellow fever vaccine.

CDR3 sequence reads: CASSQDGREPYEQYF. In DNA, the CDR3 is TGCGCCAGCAGCCAAGACGGCAGGGAGCCCTACGAGCAGTACTTC. The chain has TRBV4-1 and TRBJ2-7; D could derive from TRBD1 or TRBD2 (5 bases each). The CDR3 is 15 amino acids. V was pared by 0 bases and J by 2 bases, with 11 bases between. From germline, CDR1 is MGHRA and CDR2 YSYEKL.